This T cell receptor (beta chain) was documented in a study of shared clonotypes between healthy human individuals. Study background: Donors had three CD4 naive, three CD4 memory, two CD8 naive and one CD8 memory plate apiece.

CD45RO-negative cells were positively selected for CCR7, leaving out terminally differentiated effector memory CD45RA+ cells. The CDR3 consists of 12 residues. Deletions cut 6 bases from V and 2 bases from J, with 8 bases between. In germline, CDR1 is SGHDT, CDR2 YYEEEE. An approximately 220 ng quantity of DNA, tens of thousands of T cell genomes, went into the sorted-subset replicate PCRs. The method was immunoSEQ multiplex PCR; TCRdb's version includes in-frame clones alone and lacks a portion of them. The sample includes roughly 570,000 clones, roughly 98% of them seen just once. V and J are TRBV5-6 and TRBJ1-2; D is unclear. Material for sequencing was naive CD8+ T cells sorted from blood. The receptor was isolated from a man younger than 45 in good health. The DNA for the CDR3 is TGTGCCAGCAACTTCGGGAACTATGGCTACACCTTC. Residues: CASNFGNYGYTF.